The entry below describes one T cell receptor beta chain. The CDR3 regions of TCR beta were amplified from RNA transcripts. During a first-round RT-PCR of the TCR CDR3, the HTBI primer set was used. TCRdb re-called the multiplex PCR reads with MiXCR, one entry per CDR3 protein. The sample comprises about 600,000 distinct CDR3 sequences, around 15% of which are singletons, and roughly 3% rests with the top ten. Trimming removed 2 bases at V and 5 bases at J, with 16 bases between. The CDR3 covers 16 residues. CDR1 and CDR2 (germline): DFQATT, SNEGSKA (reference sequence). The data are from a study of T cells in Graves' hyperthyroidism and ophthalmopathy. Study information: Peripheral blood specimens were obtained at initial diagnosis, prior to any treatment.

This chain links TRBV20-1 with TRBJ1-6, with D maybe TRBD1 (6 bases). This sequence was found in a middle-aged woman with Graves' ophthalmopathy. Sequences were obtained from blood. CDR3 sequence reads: CSARPPGQPDNSPLHF. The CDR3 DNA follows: TGCAGTGCTAGACCTCCTGGACAGCCTGATAATTCACCCCTCCACTTT.